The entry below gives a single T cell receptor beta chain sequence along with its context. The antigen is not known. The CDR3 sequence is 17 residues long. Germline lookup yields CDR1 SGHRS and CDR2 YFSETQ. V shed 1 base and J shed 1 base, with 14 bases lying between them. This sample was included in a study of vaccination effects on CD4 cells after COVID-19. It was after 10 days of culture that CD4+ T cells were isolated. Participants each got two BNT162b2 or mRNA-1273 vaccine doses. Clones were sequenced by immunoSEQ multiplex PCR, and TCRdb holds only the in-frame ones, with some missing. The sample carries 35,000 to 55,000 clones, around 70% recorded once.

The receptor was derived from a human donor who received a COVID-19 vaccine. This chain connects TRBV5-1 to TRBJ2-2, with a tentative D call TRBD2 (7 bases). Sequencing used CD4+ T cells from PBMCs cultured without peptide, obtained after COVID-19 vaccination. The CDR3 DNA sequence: TGCGCCAGCAGCTTGCGGGGCGGGGGCCTGAACACCGGGGAGCTGTTTTTT. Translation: CASSLRGGGLNTGELFF.